The source of this TCR beta chain is a study of blood T cells in healthy people across ages (dated by TCRdb to between 2014 and 2016). Regarding the study in general: In model experiments, roughly one uniquely barcoded TCR beta cDNA molecule per two T cells was captured by template switching. The study measured age-related changes in TCR beta repertoire diversity using deep sequencing normalized with unique cDNA molecular identifiers. Donors were grouped into four age groups: young (average roughly 15 years), middle-aged (less than 40), aged (about 60) and long-lived (about 90). To avoid experimental bias, donors of different ages were distributed randomly across sequencing lanes. The study analyzed two additional independent replicas of 1 million unique cDNA reads from the same blood draw for two donors, one aged 18 to 30 and one aged 80 or older.

This clonotype appeared a few times. Its cognate antigen has yet to be identified. Base-call qualities are not available, and no considerably larger clone is one nucleotide away. Donors were approximately 42 systemically healthy Caucasian individuals from Russia aged roughly 6 to 95 years. Ten milliliters of peripheral blood were drawn from each donor into EDTA-treated Vacutainer tubes. PBMCs were isolated by Ficoll-Paque density-gradient centrifugation, with at least 6 million obtained per sample. Total RNA, at least 6 micrograms per sample, was extracted from PBMCs with Trizol reagent. Naive CD45RAhigh/CD27high T cell percentages were measured by flow cytometry on a PBMC aliquot from every donor. Libraries were prepared through 5' RACE. The run used an Illumina HiSeq 2500. The second PCR ran for roughly 7 to 11 cycles and used a J-beta primer mix along with a sample-barcoded 5' primer. A unique molecular identifier was introduced onto each TCR beta cDNA molecule by a template-switch 5' adaptor carrying 12 random nucleotides. Each sample yielded at least 2.5 million CDR3-containing paired-end reads. The Mint cDNA synthesis kit, primed by a TRBC-specific oligonucleotide, was used to synthesize first-strand cDNA from all RNA. Following uracil-DNA glycosylase treatment, all cDNA underwent a first 18-cycle PCR with the universal primers M1SS and BC2_uni_R. As for the original processing: Each sample was normalized by randomly selecting 1 million high-quality reads, each carrying a distinct molecular identifier. Reads sharing molecular identifiers were discarded rather than binned into consensus sequences. MiTCR, with a Q25 quality threshold and the strictest error-elimination algorithm, was used for CDR3 identification, clonotype clustering and error correction. A nonparametric unseen species model using Euler transformation provided a lower-bound estimate of total TCR beta diversity. In-frame beta chains were kept once TCRdb had trimmed the public reads at Q25 with fastp and called clones with MiXCR. Each entry is one CDR3 protein sequence, shown with its most common DNA and genes. The V and J calls and clone size are TCRdb's, not the authors'. This sample has about 1.6 million distinct CDR3 sequences in its table, and almost 35% of those were observed once. Of the sample, about 10% falls within the top ten clones.

General findings and caveats noted by the study authors: Observed TCR beta diversity correlated strongly with the percentage of naive T cells measured by flow cytometry. The long-lived group showed more naive CD4+ T cells, fewer expanded clones and increased TCR diversity than the aged group, suggesting age selection. Observed TCR beta diversity per million T cells fell roughly linearly with age, and a significant reduction was already apparent by age approximately 41. Estimates of total diversity from one million sequenced T cells were regarded as lower bounds and underestimates. Because profiling used bulk unsorted PBMCs, naive and antigen-experienced compartments could not be compared conclusively. The CMV infection status of donors was not known, potentially confounding age-related changes in expanded clonotypes.

The source is a woman in her twenties or thirties in good health. Sequencing was done on a sample of blood.

CDR3 region: CASSSQTGISEQFF. The DNA sequence is given as TGTGCCAGCAGCAGCCAGACCGGGATCTCGGAGCAGTTCTTC. Recombination linked TRBV2 to TRBJ2-1, with a weak D call of TRBD2 (5 bases match). From cysteine to phenylalanine, the CDR3 is 14 amino acids long. Of the read, only the CDR3 DNA is kept; its 42 bases are in frame from base 1. From a lookup of the germline V gene, CDR1 and CDR2 are SNHLY and FYNNEI. V lost 6 bases and J lost 10 bases; the stretch between them is 19 bases long. Where the CDR3 stops, the reference TRBV2 and TRBJ2-1 genes take over; the full variable domain is EPEVTQTPSHQVTQMGQEVILRCVPISNHLYFYWYRQILGQKVEFLVSFYNNEISEKSEIFDDQFSVERPDGSNFTLKIRSTKLEDSAMYFCASSSQTGISEQFFGPGTRLTVL.